This entry describes one T cell receptor (beta chain). This entry belongs to a study of T cell changes during pregnancy in multiple sclerosis. Germline CDR1 reads MNHEY; CDR2 reads SVGAGI. The V and J ends lost 4 bases and 4 bases, in that order; junction bases with no gene match: 3. The CDR3 is 14 amino acids. Sequenced by immunoSEQ multiplex PCR; TCRdb stores in-frame clones only, minus some. The sample gives approximately 130,000 clones, 90% to 96% of which show up once; 0.44% is in the top ten. The input for sequencing was peripheral blood, taken after pregnancy. This chain connects TRBV6-5 to TRBJ2-3; 9 bases match TRBD2. This TCR was recovered from a female donor with multiple sclerosis, enrolled in a pregnancy study. CDR3 nucleotides: TGTGCCAGCAGTTTAGCGGGAGTGGCAGATACGCAGTATTTT. This sequence encodes CASSLAGVADTQYF.